This TCR beta chain appears in the sequencing data of a study of blood T cell repertoires in COVID-19. Germline V gene sequence: CDR1 MNHEY, CDR2 SVGEGT. The CDR3 runs to 13 residues. V was cut by 5 bases and J by 7 bases, with 14 bases left in between. Adults between roughly 18 and 90 years of age took part from under 30 US areas. Produced via immunoSEQ multiplex PCR; TCRdb's table is partial and in-frame only. The sample holds over 300,000 clones, 85% to 90% seen once. The chain combines TRBV6-2 or TRBV6-3 with TRBJ1-2; maybe TRBD1 (5 bases). The sequencing input was PBMCs or T cells enriched from blood (not recorded which). The source of this sequence is a woman aged 18-29 years who had recovered from COVID-19. The CDR3 DNA is TGTGCCAGCAGTCAAAGGGGAATGTCTGGCTACACCTTC. Amino acid sequence: CASSQRGMSGYTF.